This TCR beta chain appears in the sequencing data of a study of blood T cell repertoires in COVID-19. The V and J ends lost 1 base and 8 bases respectively, with 12 bases between them. The germline V gene has CDR1 LNHNV and CDR2 YYDKDF (reference sequence). This CDR3 comprises 15 residues. Here immunoSEQ multiplex PCR was the method, and the copy in TCRdb shows in-frame clones only, minus some. The repertoire includes approximately 170,000 clones, around four fifths of them detected once, and 3.6% sits in the top ten. The chain joins TRBV15 to TRBJ1-6, with no clear D. The sequence was collected from a woman between 50 and 59 years old in a cohort exposed to, infected with or recovered from COVID-19 (not recorded which). Material: PBMCs or T cells enriched from blood (not recorded which). The CDR3 DNA follows: TGTGCCACCAGCAGAGGTTCCAGGAAAGATTCACCCCTCCACTTT. Its translation is CATSRGSRKDSPLHF. Full variable domain (rest looked up from reference TRBV15 and TRBJ1-6): DAMVIQNPRYQVTQFGKPVTLSCSQTLNHNVMYWYQQKSSQAPKLLFHYYDKDFNNEADTPDNFQSRRPNTSFCFLDIRSPGLGDTAMYLCATSRGSRKDSPLHFGNGTRLTVT.